This T cell receptor (beta chain) was profiled in a study of lymphopenia after photon versus proton radiotherapy. The study's findings and limits: After lymphocyte nadir, photon-treated repertoires showed oligoclonal expansion, especially CD8+ Temra.

Sequenced by immunoSEQ multiplex PCR; TCRdb stores in-frame clones only, minus some. Of around 64,000 clones listed, just under 95% were seen once; the top ten hold about 2.2%. Only one count was recorded for this clone. Its antigen is as yet unknown. Sequenced here: peripheral blood, sampled from a patient treated with photon-based radiotherapy. The sequence was obtained from a woman in her 40s with cholangiocarcinoma.

CDR3 amino acids: CASSLDLGSNQPQHF. CDR3 nucleotides: TGTGCCAGCAGCTTAGATCTCGGTAGCAATCAGCCCCAGCATTTT. The chain combines TRBV7-8 with TRBJ1-5; D gene ambiguous. V gave up 1 base and J gave up 0 bases, with 7 bases separating them. Germline V CDR1 and CDR2: SGHVS, FQNEAQ. This CDR3 region has 15 residues.